This TCR beta chain stems from a study of blood T cell repertoires in COVID-19. Recruitment covered about 25 US areas and drew participants whose ages spanned roughly 18 to 100 years. The sample holds one count of this clone. Methods used by the authors: Amplification from reference gene primers served as the basis for estimated nucleated cell counts. Method: immunoSEQ multiplex PCR; TCRdb's copy keeps in-frame clones and lacks some. V and J calls plus clone size are reproduced from that table; the DNA served to infer D and trimming. The repertoire consists of about 370,000 clones, with roughly 86% occurring once and the leading ten covering about 1.7%. Germline V CDR1 and CDR2: SGHRS, YFSETQ. The CDR3 has 14 amino acids. After removal of 3 bases from V and 4 bases from J, the junction contained 4 bases not matched to a gene.

This chain connects TRBV5-1 to TRBJ1-1; 9 bases fit TRBD1. The specimen sequenced was PBMCs or T cells enriched from blood (not recorded which). The source is a woman in her thirties who had recovered from COVID-19. The CDR3: CASSSTGGFTEAFF. DNA of the CDR3: TGCGCCAGCAGCTCAACAGGGGGCTTCACTGAAGCTTTCTTT.